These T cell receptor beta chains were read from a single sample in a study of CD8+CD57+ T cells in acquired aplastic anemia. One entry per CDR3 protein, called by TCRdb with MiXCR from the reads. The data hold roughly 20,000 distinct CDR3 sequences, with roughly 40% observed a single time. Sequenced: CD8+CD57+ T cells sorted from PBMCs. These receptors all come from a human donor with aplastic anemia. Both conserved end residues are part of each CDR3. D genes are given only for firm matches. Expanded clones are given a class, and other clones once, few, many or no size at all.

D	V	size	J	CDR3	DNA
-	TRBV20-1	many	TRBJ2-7	CSPFREGYEQYF	TGCAGTCCATTCCGAGAGGGCTACGAGCAGTACTTC
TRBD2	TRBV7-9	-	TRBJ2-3	CASSLAGGAGGANTQYF	TGTGCCAGCAGCTTAGCGGGAGGGGCGGGGGGGGCAAATACGCAGTATTTT
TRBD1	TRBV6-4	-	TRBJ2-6	CASSRQGVSSSGANVLTF	TGTGCCAGCAGCAGACAGGGCGTCTCCTCCTCTGGGGCCAACGTCCTGACTTTC
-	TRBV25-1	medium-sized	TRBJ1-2	CASSDAGTLFNYGYTF	TGTGCCAGCAGTGACGCCGGGACACTTTTTAACTATGGCTACACCTTC
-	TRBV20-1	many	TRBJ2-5	CSARTLTSSYTQETQYF	TGCAGTGCTAGAACCCTTACTAGCTCCTATACCCAAGAGACCCAGTACTTC
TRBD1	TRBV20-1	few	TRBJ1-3	CSASQGAMRNTIYF	TGCAGTGCTAGTCAGGGGGCAATGAGAAACACCATATATTTT
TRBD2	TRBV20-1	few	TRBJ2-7	CSASRGLAGEQYF	TGCAGTGCTAGTAGGGGACTAGCGGGGGAGCAGTACTTC
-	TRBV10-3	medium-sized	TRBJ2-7	CAISPPPTGPSSYEQYF	TGTGCCATCAGTCCTCCCCCGACAGGACCTAGCTCCTACGAGCAGTACTTC
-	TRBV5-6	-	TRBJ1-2	CASSGGGTDYGYTF	TGTGCCAGCAGCGGAGGCGGGACGGACTATGGCTACACCTTC
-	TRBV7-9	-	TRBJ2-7	CAGGLQGREQYF	TGTGCCGGGGGATTACAGGGGAGGGAGCAGTACTTC
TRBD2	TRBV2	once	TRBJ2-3	CASAGGLAFDTQYF	TGTGCCAGCGCCGGCGGACTAGCGTTCGATACGCAGTATTTT
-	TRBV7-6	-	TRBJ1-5	CASSPVFPLGPQHF	TGTGCCAGCAGCCCCGTTTTCCCTCTTGGGCCCCAGCATTTT
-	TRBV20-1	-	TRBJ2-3	CSAREVGRGAYNEQYF	TGCAGTGCTAGAGAAGTAGGACGCGGAGCCTACAATGAGCAGTATTTT
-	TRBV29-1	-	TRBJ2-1	CSVETSSGNEQLF	TGCAGCGTTGAGACTAGTTCGGGCAATGAGCAGCTCTTC
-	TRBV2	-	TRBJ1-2	CASRGLGLDYGYTF	TGTGCCAGCAGGGGCCTAGGTTTGGACTATGGCTACACCTTC
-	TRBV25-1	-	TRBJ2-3	CASSEYSRDTQYF	TGTGCCAGCAGTGAATATTCAAGGGATACGCAGTATTTT
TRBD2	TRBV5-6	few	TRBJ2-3	CASSLAGLEQEQYF	TGTGCCAGCAGCTTGGCCGGACTAGAGCAAGAGCAGTATTTT
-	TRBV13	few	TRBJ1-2	CASSLVLPGDGYTF	TGTGCCAGCAGCTTAGTCCTCCCAGGGGATGGCTACACCTTC
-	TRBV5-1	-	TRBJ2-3	CASSLGRFGADTQYF	TGCGCCAGCAGCCTGGGACGGTTTGGGGCAGATACGCAGTATTTT
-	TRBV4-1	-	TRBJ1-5	CASSLRYGGTQQPQHF	TGCGCCAGCAGCCTCAGGTATGGGGGGACTCAGCAGCCCCAGCATTTT
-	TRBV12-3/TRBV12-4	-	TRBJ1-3	CASSGAEGGYTIYF	TGTGCCAGCAGTGGGGCCGAGGGAGGGTACACCATATATTTT
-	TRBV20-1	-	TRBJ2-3	CSARDRAADTQYF	TGCAGTGCTAGAGATCGGGCCGCAGATACGCAGTATTTT
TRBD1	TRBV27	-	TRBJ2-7	CASSPGTGNYEQYF	TGTGCCAGCAGTCCAGGGACAGGGAACTACGAGCAGTACTTC
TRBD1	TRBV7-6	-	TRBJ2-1	CASSLQGDVHNEQFF	TGTGCCAGCAGCTTACAGGGGGATGTCCACAATGAGCAGTTCTTC
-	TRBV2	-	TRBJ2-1	CASSESASYNEQFF	TGTGCCAGCAGTGAATCAGCGTCCTACAATGAGCAGTTCTTC
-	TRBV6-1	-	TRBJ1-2	CATRDRRGHCTF	TGTGCCACCAGAGACAGACGAGGGCATTGCACCTTC
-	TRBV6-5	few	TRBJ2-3	CASSPRTGTGADTQYF	TGTGCCAGCAGTCCCCGGACAGGAACGGGAGCAGATACGCAGTATTTT
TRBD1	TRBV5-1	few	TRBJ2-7	CASSLEGQGTYF	TGCGCCAGCAGCTTGGAGGGACAGGGTACGTACTTC
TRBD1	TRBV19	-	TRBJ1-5	CASSWDSSNQPQHF	TGTGCCAGTAGTTGGGACAGTAGCAATCAGCCCCAGCATTTT
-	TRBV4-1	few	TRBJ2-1	CASSQDPSFSNEQFF	TGCGCCAGCAGCCAAGATCCGAGCTTTAGCAATGAGCAGTTCTTC
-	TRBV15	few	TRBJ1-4	CATSRGSNEKLFF	TGTGCCACCAGCAGAGGGTCTAATGAAAAACTGTTTTTT
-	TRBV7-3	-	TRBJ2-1	CASSPAAETYNEQFF	TGTGCCAGCAGCCCGGCAGCGGAGACCTACAATGAGCAGTTCTTC
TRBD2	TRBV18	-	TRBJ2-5	CASSPRLAGERETQYF	TGTGCCAGCTCACCACGACTAGCGGGGGAGAGAGAGACCCAGTACTTC
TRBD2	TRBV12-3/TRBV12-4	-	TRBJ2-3	CASSLASGGTDTQYF	TGTGCCAGCAGTTTAGCTAGCGGGGGAACAGATACGCAGTATTTT
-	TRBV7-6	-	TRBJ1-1	CASSPRYKTEAFF	TGTGCCAGCAGCCCCAGATATAAGACTGAAGCTTTCTTT
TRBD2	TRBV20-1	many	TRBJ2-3	CSARDPSGIWRTQYF	TGCAGTGCTAGAGACCCTAGCGGGATTTGGCGTACGCAGTATTTT
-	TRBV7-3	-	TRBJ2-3	CASSLSRNTDTQYF	TGTGCCAGCAGCTTATCCCGCAACACAGATACGCAGTATTTT
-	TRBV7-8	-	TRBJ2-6	CASSQRNSGANVLTF	TGTGCCAGCAGTCAACGTAACTCTGGGGCCAACGTCCTGACTTTC
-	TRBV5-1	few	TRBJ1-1	CASSPDLMNTEAFF	TGCGCCAGCAGCCCGGACCTGATGAACACTGAAGCTTTCTTT
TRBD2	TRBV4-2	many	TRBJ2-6	CASSQDGGAGANVLTF	TGTGCCAGCAGCCAAGACGGGGGGGCTGGGGCCAACGTCCTGACTTTC
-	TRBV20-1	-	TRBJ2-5	CSAGGTGSRETQYF	TGCAGTGCTGGAGGGACGGGGAGTCGAGAGACCCAGTACTTC
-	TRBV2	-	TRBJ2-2	CASSEALWAGELFF	TGTGCCAGCAGTGAAGCGCTGTGGGCCGGGGAGCTGTTTTTT
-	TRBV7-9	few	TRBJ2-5	CASSTRQGGGETQYF	TGTGCCAGCAGCACTCGACAGGGAGGGGGAGAGACCCAGTACTTC
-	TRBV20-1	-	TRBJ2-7	CSARQGGVEQYF	TGCAGTGCCCGACAGGGAGGGGTCGAGCAGTACTTC